Listed below are T cell receptor beta chains from one sample, sequenced in a study of shared clonotypes between healthy human individuals. Some clones are missing from TCRdb's copy, which holds only in-frame ones; the method was immunoSEQ multiplex PCR. The sample includes 1,500,000 or so clones, around 98.5% of them seen just once. Sequenced sample: naive CD4+ T cells sorted from blood. These receptor sequences come from a man aged 30-40 years in good health. Each CDR3 is given with its conserved first and last residue. D genes are given only for firm matches. Clone size is shown for a subset of rows, as once, few, many or a class of expanded clone.

>TRBJ2-1|-|-|TRBV5-1
TGCGCCAGCAGCGGGGGACTGCCTTACAATGAGCAGTTCTTC
CASSGGLPYNEQFF
>TRBJ2-7|-|TRBD2|TRBV7-2
TGTGCCAGCAGCTTAGCTAGGGCGGGAGCGGGCGAGCAGTACTTC
CASSLARAGAGEQYF
>TRBJ1-1|-|-|TRBV7-9
TGTGCCAGCAGCTTACCCAACCAACGGGCTTTCTTT
CASSLPNQRAFF
>TRBJ1-1|-|TRBD1|TRBV7-6
TGTGCCAGCAGCTACGGGACAGACACTGAAGCTTTCTTT
CASSYGTDTEAFF
>TRBJ2-5|-|-|TRBV5-5
TGTGCCAGCAGCAAAGTGACGAGCGCGGAGACCCAGTACTTC
CASSKVTSAETQYF
>TRBJ2-7|-|-|TRBV4-1
TGCGCCAGCAGCCAAGTAAGTGGCTCCAGCTACGAGCAGTACTTC
CASSQVSGSSYEQYF
>TRBJ2-1|-|-|TRBV5-4
TGTGCCAGCAGCTTGGCACTAGGGGGCAATGAGCAGTTCTTC
CASSLALGGNEQFF
>TRBJ2-2|-|-|TRBV6-5
TGTGCCAGCGCTCAGGCGAGGCGGGAGCTGTTTTTT
CASAQARRELFF
>TRBJ1-1|-|-|TRBV6-6
TGTGCCAGCAGTTACCCGGGAAGCAGACCGAACACTGAAGCTTTCTTT
CASSYPGSRPNTEAFF
>TRBJ2-7|-|TRBD1|TRBV6-5
TGTGCCAGCAGTTATACCAGGGGGTCGGCCTACGAGCAGTACTTC
CASSYTRGSAYEQYF
>TRBJ2-1|-|TRBD2|TRBV5-8
TGTGCCAGCAGGGCTCTAGCGGGCTCCTACAATGAGCAGTTCTTC
CASRALAGSYNEQFF
>TRBJ2-5|-|TRBD1|TRBV2
TGTGCCAGCAGCAAAGGGACAGGGCGGCAAGAGACCCAGTACTTC
CASSKGTGRQETQYF
>TRBJ2-5|-|-|TRBV27
TGTGCCAGCAGTTCCGAGCGTGGGAGCTTACGGGAGACCCAGTACTTC
CASSSERGSLRETQYF
>TRBJ2-2|once|TRBD1|TRBV2
TGTGCCGGGCACTTCGGGGACAGGGTGTGGCCCGGGGAGCTGTTTTTT
CAGHFGDRVWPGELFF
>TRBJ1-4|-|TRBD1|TRBV30
TGTGCCTGGACTGACAGGGGTGAAAAACTGTTTTTT
CAWTDRGEKLFF
>TRBJ2-1|-|-|TRBV7-3
TGTGCCAGCAGCTCGACTATTTACAATGAGCAGTTCTTC
CASSSTIYNEQFF
>TRBJ2-7|-|TRBD1|TRBV5-1
TGCGCCAGCAGCATGAGGACAGGACCAGCCTACGAGCAGTACTTC
CASSMRTGPAYEQYF
>TRBJ1-2|-|-|TRBV18
TGTGCCAGCTCACCAGACCAGGGTCTTGGCTACACCTTC
CASSPDQGLGYTF
>TRBJ1-5|-|TRBD1|TRBV15
TGTGCCACCAGCAAACCTTTAACAGGGGCGAGGGAGCCCCAGCATTTT
CATSKPLTGAREPQHF
>TRBJ2-3|-|-|TRBV18
TGTGCCAGCTCACCAAGAGCCCTAGTCTCCGACACAGATACGCAGTATTTT
CASSPRALVSDTDTQYF
>TRBJ2-7|once|TRBD2|TRBV2
TGTGCCAGCAGGCCGGCCGGGGGGTTTGGCGAGCAGTACTTC
CASRPAGGFGEQYF
>TRBJ1-1|-|-|TRBV21-1
TGTGCCAGCAGCAGACGACTAGCGACAGGGGGCACTGAAGCTTTCTTT
CASSRRLATGGTEAFF
>TRBJ2-3|-|TRBD1|TRBV11-2
TGTGCCAGCAGTCCCTCAGGGGGCGCAGATACGCAGTATTTT
CASSPSGGADTQYF
>TRBJ1-4|-|TRBD1|TRBV11-2
TGTGCCAGCAGCTCCGGAATACAGGGGCGTGAGGAAAAACTGTTTTTT
CASSSGIQGREEKLFF
>TRBJ2-7|-|-|TRBV5-1
TGCGCCAGCAGCCCTTTCCCCCAGGATTCCTTCTCCTACGAGCAGTACTTC
CASSPFPQDSFSYEQYF
>TRBJ2-2|-|TRBD1|TRBV2
TGTGCCAGCAAGGGACAGGGTTGGACCGGGGAGCTGTTTTTT
CASKGQGWTGELFF
>TRBJ2-1|-|-|TRBV4-1
TGCGCCAGCAGACCTACATCTGAGAATGAGCAGTTCTTC
CASRPTSENEQFF
>TRBJ2-5|-|-|TRBV27
TGTGCCAGCAGTTTAGCTGTTCAAGGGACCCAGTACTTC
CASSLAVQGTQYF
>TRBJ2-2|-|-|TRBV15
TGTGCCACCAGCAGAGATTTACCCCTCGCCAGCGGGGAGCTGTTTTTT
CATSRDLPLASGELFF
>TRBJ2-7|-|-|TRBV5-1
TGCGCCAGCAGCTTGGCGGCAGGAGCCTACGAGCAGTACTTC
CASSLAAGAYEQYF
>TRBJ1-5|-|-|TRBV23-1
TGCGCCAGCAGTCATCGTCGGGGGGCAAGCAATCAGCCCCAGCATTTT
CASSHRRGASNQPQHF
>TRBJ2-1|-|-|TRBV5-6
TGTGCCAGCAGCTTTTCAATCTCCTACAATGAGCAGTTCTTC
CASSFSISYNEQFF
>TRBJ2-3|once|-|TRBV11-2
TGTGCCAGCAGCCCAAGGCTCCAGCAGAGGGGCCTCACAGATACGCAGTATTTT
CASSPRLQQRGLTDTQYF
>TRBJ2-1|-|-|TRBV7-9
TGTGCCAGCACCTCCTACAATGAGCAGTTCTTC
CASTSYNEQFF
>TRBJ1-2|-|-|TRBV27
TGTGCCAGCAGCACGAGGGTAGGGGGTGGCTACACCTTC
CASSTRVGGGYTF
>TRBJ1-5|-|-|TRBV29-1
TGCAGCGTTCGGGTCGACGGGGATCAGCCCCAGCATTTT
CSVRVDGDQPQHF
>TRBJ2-1|-|TRBD2|TRBV27
TGTGCCAGCAGTTTACCCAGCGGGAGTAGGCGGAATGAGCAGTTCTTC
CASSLPSGSRRNEQFF
>TRBJ1-5|-|TRBD1|TRBV27
TGTGCCAGCAGTTCCCACGAAGGACAGGGTGGCAATCAGCCCCAGCATTTT
CASSSHEGQGGNQPQHF
>TRBJ1-1|-|-|TRBV5-8
TGTGCCAGCAGTCCACAGGAAAACACTGAAGCTTTCTTT
CASSPQENTEAFF
>TRBJ1-2|-|TRBD1|TRBV10-2
TGCGCCAGCAGTGAGTTGGGACAGACGACCTATGGCTACACCTTC
CASSELGQTTYGYTF
>TRBJ2-1|-|TRBD2|TRBV10-3
TGTGCCATCAGTGGCTCGCCCGGACTAGAAGGCATTTCCTACAATGAGCAGTTCTTC
CAISGSPGLEGISYNEQFF
>TRBJ1-5|-|-|TRBV5-8
TGTGCCAGCAGCCATCGGGGGCTCAATCAGCCCCAGCATTTT
CASSHRGLNQPQHF